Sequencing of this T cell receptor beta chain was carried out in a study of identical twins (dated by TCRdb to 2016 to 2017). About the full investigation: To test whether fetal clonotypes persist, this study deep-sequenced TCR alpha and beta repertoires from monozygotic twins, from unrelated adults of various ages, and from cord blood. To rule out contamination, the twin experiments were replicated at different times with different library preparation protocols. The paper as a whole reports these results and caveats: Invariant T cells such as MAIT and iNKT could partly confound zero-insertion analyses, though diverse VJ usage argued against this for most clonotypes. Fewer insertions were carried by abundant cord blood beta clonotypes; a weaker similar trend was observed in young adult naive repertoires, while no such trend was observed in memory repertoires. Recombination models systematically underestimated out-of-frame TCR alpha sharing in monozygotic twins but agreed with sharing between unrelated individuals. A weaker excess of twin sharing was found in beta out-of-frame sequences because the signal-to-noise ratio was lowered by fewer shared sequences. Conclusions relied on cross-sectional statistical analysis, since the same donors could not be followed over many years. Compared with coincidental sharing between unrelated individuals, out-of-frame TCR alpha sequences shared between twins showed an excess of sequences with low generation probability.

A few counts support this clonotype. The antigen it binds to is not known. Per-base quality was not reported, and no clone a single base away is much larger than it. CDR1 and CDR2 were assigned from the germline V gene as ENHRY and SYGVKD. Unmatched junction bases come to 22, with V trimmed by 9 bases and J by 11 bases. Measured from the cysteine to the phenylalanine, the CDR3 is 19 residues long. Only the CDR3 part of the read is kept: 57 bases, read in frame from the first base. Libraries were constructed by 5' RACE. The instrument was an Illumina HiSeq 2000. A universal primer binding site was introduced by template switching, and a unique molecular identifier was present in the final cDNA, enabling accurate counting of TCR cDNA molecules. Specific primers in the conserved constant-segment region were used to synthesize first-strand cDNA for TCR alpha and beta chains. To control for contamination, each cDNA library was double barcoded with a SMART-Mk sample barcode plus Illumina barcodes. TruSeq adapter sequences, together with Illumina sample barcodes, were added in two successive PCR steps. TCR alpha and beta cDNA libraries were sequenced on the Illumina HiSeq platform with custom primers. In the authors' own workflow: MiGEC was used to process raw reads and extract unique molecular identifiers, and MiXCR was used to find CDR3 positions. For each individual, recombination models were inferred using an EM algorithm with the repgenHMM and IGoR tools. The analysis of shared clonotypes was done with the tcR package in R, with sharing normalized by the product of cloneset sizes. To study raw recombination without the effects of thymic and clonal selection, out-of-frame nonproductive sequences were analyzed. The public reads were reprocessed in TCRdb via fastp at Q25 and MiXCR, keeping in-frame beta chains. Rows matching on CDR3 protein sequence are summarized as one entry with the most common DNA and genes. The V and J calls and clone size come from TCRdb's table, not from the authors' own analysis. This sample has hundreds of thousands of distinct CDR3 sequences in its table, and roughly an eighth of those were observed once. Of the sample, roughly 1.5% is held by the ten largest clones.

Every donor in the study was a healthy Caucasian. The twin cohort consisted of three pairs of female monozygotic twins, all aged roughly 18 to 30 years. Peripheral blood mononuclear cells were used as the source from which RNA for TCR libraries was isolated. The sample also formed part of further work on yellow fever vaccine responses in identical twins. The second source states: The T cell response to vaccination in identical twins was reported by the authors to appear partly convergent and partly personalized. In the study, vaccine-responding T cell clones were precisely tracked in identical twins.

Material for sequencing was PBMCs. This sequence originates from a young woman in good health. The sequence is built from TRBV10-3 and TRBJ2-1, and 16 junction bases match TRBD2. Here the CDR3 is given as CAIARGTSGRAGSFRQQFF. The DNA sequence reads TGTGCCATTGCCCGCGGGACTAGCGGGAGGGCCGGGTCATTTAGGCAGCAGTTCTTC.